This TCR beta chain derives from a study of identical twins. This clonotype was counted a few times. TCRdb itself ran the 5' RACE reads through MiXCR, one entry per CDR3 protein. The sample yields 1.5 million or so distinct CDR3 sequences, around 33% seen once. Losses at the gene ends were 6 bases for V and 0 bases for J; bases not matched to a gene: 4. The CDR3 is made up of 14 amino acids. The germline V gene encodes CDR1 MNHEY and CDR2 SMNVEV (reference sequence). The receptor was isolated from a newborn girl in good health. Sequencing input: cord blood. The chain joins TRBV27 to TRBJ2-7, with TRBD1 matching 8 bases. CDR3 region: CASREGQVSYEQYF. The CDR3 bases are TGTGCCAGCAGAGAGGGACAGGTCTCCTACGAGCAGTACTTC.